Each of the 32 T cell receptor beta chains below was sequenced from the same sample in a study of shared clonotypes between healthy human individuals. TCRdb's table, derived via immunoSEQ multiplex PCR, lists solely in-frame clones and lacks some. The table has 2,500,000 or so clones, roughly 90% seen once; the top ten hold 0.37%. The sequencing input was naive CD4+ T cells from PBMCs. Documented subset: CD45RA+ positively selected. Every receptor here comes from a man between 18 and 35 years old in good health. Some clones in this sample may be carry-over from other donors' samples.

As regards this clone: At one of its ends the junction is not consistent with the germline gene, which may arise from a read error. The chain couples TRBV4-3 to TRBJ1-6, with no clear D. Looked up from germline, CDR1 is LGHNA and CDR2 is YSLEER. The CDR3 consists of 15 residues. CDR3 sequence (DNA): TGCGCCAGCAGCCAAGGTTATAGGACGGGAATTGATCCCTTTTTT. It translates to CASSQGYRTGIDPFF.

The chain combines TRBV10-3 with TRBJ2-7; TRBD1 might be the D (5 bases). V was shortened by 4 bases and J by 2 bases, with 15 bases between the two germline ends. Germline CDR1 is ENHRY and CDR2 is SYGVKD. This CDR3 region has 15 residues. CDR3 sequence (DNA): TGTGCCATCAGTGGGGCCCACCAGGGCACCTACGAGCAGTACTTC. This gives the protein CAISGAHQGTYEQYF.

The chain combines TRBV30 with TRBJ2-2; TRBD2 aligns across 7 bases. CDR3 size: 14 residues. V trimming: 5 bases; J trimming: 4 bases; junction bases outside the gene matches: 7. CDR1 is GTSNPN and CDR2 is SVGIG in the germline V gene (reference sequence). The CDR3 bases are TGTGCCTGGGGACTAGGGTTTTCCACCGGGGAGCTGTTTTTT. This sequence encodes CAWGLGFSTGELFF.

DNA of the CDR3: TGTGCCAGCAGCTGGGGTCTAAATGAAAAACTGTTTTTT. As protein: CASSWGLNEKLFF. The chain employs TRBV7-8 and TRBJ1-4; D call uncertain. V lost 4 bases and J 5 bases, leaving 8 bases between the germline ends. The CDR3 covers 13 residues. CDR1 and CDR2 from the germline V gene are SGHVS and FQNEAQ.

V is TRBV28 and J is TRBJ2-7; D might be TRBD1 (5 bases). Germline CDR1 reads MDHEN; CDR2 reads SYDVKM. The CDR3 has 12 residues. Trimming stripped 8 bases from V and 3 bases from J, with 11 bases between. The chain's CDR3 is CASHGALYEQYF. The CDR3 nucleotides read TGTGCCAGCCATGGGGCTCTCTACGAGCAGTACTTC.

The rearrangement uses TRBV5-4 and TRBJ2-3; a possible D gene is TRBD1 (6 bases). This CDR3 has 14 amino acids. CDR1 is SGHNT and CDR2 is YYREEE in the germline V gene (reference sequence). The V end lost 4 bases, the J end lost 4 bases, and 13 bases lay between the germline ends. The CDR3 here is CASSAMTGSDTQYF. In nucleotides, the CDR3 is TGTGCCAGCAGCGCCATGACAGGTTCAGATACGCAGTATTTT.

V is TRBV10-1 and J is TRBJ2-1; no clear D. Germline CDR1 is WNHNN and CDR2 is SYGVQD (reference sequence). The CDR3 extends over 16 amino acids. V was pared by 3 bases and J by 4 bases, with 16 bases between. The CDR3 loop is CASSERSNGFYNEQFF. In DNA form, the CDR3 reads TGCGCCAGCAGTGAAAGGAGTAACGGGTTTTACAATGAGCAGTTCTTC.

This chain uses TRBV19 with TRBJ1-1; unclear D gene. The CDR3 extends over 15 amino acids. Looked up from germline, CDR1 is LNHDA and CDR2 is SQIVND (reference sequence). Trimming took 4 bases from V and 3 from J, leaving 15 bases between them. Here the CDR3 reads CASSNFISGDTEAFF. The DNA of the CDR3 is TGTGCCAGTAGTAATTTTATTTCGGGTGACACTGAAGCTTTCTTT.

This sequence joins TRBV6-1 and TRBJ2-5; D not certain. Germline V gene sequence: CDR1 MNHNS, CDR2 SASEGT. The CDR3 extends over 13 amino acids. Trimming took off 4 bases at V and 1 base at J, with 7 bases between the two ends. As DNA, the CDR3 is TGTGCCAGCAGTGCCGTCCTCCAAGAGACCCAGTACTTC. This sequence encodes CASSAVLQETQYF.

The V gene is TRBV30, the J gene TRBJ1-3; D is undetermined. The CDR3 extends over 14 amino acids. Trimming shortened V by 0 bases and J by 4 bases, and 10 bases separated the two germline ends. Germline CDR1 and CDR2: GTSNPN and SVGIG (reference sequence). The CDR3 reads CAWSVQWSGNTIYF. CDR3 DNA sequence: TGTGCCTGGAGTGTACAATGGTCGGGAAACACCATATATTTT.

This chain's CDR3 is CASSTQGLLYYGYTF. The CDR3 DNA follows: TGTGCCAGCAGTACCCAGGGGCTTTTGTACTATGGCTACACCTTC. The V and J genes are TRBV28 and TRBJ1-2; D is possibly TRBD1 (6 bases). V was trimmed by 5 bases and J by 3 bases, leaving 16 bases between them. The germline V gene has CDR1 MDHEN and CDR2 SYDVKM. There are 15 residues in the CDR3.

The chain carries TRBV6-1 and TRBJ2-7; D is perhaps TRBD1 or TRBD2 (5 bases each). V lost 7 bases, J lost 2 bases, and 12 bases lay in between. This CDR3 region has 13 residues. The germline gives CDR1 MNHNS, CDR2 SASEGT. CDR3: CASTGTATYEQYF. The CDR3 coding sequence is TGTGCCAGCACCGGGACGGCAACCTACGAGCAGTACTTC.

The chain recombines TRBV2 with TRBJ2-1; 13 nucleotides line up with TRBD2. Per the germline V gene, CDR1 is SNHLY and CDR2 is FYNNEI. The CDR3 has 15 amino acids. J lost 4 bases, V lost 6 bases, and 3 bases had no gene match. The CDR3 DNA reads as TGTGCCAGCAGACTAGCGGGAGGGGCTTACAATGAGCAGTTCTTC. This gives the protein CASRLAGGAYNEQFF. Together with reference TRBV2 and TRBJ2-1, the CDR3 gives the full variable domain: EPEVTQTPSHQVTQMGQEVILRCVPISNHLYFYWYRQILGQKVEFLVSFYNNEISEKSEIFDDQFSVERPDGSNFTLKIRSTKLEDSAMYFCASRLAGGAYNEQFFGPGTRLTVL.

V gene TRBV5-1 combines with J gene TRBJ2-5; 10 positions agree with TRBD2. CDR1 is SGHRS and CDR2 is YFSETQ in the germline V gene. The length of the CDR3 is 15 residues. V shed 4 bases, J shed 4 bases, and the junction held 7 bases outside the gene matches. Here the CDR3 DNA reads TGCGCCAGCAGCCCCGGGATAGCGGGAGGAGAGACCCAGTACTTC. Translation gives CASSPGIAGGETQYF.

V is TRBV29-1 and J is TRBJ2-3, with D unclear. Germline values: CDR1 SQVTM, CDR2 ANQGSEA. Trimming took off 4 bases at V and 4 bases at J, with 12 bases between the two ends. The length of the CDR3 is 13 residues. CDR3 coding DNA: TGCAGCGTTGCTTCCAGGCAGGCAGATACGCAGTATTTT. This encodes CSVASRQADTQYF.

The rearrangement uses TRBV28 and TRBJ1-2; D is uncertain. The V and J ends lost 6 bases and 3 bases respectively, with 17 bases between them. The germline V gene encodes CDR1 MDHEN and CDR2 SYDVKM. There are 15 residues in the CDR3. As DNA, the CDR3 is TGTGCCAGCAGCACACGGGCCGTCGCGGACTATGGCTACACCTTC. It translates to CASSTRAVADYGYTF.

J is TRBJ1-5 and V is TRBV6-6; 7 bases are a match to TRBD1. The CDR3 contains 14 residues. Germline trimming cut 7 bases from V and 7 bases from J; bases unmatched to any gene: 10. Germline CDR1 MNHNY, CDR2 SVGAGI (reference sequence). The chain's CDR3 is CASIRQGRGQPQHF. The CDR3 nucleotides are TGTGCCAGCATTCGACAGGGAAGAGGGCAGCCCCAGCATTTT.

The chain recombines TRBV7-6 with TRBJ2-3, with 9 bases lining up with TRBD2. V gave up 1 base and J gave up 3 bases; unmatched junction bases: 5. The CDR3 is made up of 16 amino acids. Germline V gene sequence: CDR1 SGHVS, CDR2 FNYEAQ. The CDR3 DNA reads TGTGCCAGCAGCTTAGTTGGGACTAGCTCAACAGATACGCAGTATTTT. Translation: CASSLVGTSSTDTQYF.

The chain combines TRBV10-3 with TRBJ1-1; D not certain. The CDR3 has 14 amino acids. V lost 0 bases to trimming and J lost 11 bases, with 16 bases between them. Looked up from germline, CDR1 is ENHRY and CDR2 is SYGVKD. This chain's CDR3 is CAISESQDYAGAFF. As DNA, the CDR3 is TGTGCCATCAGTGAGTCGCAGGACTACGCCGGGGCTTTCTTT.

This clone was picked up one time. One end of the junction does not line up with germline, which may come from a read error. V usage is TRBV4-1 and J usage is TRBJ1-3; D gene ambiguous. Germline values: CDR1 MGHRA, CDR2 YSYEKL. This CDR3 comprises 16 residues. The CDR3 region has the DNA TGCGCCAGCAGCCAAGCAAACGCGTACTCTGGGAACACCATATATTTT. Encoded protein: CASSQANAYSGNTIYF.

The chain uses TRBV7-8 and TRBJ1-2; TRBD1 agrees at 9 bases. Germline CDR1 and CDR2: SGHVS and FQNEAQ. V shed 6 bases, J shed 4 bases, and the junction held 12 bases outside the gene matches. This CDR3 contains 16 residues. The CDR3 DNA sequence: TGTGCCAGCAGGGGTAAGGGACAGGGCGGAGGCTATGGCTACACCTTC. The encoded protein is CASRGKGQGGGYGYTF.

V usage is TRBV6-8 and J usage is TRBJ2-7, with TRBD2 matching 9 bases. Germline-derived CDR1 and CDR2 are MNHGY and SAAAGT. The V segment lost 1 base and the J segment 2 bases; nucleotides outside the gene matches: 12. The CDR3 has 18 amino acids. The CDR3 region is CASSYLGLAIPTAYEQYF. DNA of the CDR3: TGTGCCAGCAGTTACTTGGGACTAGCCATCCCAACAGCCTACGAGCAGTACTTC.

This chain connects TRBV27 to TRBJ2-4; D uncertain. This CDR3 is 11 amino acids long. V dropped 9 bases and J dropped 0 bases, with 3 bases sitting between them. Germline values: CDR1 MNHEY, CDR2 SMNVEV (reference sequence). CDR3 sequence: CARLAKNIQYF. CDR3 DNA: TGTGCCAGGCTAGCCAAAAACATTCAGTACTTC.

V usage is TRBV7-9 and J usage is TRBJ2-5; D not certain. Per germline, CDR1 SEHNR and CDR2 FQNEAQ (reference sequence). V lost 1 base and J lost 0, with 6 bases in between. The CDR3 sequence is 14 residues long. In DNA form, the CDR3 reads TGTGCCAGCAGCTTAGATCGCTACCAAGAGACCCAGTACTTC. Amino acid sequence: CASSLDRYQETQYF.

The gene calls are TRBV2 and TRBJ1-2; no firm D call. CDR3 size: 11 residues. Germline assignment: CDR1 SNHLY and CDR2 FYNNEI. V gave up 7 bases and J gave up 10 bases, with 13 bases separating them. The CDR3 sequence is CASTPDSDYTF. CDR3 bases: TGTGCCAGCACCCCGGATTCCGACTACACCTTC.

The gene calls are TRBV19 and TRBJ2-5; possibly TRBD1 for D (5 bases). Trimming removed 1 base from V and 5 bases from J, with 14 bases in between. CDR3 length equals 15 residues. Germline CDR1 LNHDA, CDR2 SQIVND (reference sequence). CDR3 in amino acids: CASSIGGSAVETQYF. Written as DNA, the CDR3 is TGTGCCAGTAGTATAGGGGGCTCCGCAGTGGAGACCCAGTACTTC.

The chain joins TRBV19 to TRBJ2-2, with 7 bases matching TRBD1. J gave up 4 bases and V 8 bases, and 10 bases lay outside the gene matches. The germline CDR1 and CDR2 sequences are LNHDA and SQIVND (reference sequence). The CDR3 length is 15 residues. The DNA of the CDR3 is TGTGCCAGTGGAACTACAGGGGCGAGCACCGGGGAGCTGTTTTTT. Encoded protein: CASGTTGASTGELFF.

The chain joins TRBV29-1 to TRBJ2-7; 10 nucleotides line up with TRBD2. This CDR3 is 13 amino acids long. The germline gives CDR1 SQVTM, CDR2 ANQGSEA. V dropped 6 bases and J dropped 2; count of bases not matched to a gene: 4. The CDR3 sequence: CSVGGLATYEQYF. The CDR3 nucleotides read TGCAGCGTAGGGGGACTAGCGACCTACGAGCAGTACTTC.

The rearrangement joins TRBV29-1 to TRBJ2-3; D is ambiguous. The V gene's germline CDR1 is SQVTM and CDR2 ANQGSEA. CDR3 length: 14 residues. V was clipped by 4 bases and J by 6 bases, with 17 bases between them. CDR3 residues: CSVAWNQGQDTQYF. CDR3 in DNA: TGCAGCGTTGCGTGGAATCAAGGGCAGGATACGCAGTATTTT.

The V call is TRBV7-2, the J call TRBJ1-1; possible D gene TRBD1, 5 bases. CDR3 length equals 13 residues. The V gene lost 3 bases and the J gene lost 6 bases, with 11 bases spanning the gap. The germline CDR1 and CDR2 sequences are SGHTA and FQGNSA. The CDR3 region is CASSFGGVPEAFF. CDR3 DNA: TGTGCCAGCAGCTTTGGGGGGGTTCCTGAAGCTTTCTTT. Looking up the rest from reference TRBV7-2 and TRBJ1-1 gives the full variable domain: GAGVSQSPSNKVTEKGKDVELRCDPISGHTALYWYRQSLGQGLEFLIYFQGNSAPDKSGLPSDRFSAERTGGSVSTLTIQRTQQEDSAVYLCASSFGGVPEAFFGQGTRLTVV.

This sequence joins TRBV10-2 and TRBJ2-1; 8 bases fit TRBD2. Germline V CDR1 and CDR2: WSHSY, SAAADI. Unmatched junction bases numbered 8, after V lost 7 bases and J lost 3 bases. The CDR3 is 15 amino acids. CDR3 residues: CASNPGGNGYNEQFF. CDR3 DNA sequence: TGCGCCAGCAACCCGGGAGGGAACGGCTACAATGAGCAGTTCTTC.

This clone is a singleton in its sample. The CDR3 DNA reads TGCGCCAGCACCGAGCAGGGACCAAACTATGGCTACACCTTC. Translated, it gives CASTEQGPNYGYTF. This chain joins TRBV5-1 and TRBJ1-2; maybe TRBD1 (5 bases). CDR1 and CDR2 (germline): SGHRS, YFSETQ. V dropped 6 bases and J dropped 2 bases, with 14 bases sitting between them. The CDR3 contains 14 residues.